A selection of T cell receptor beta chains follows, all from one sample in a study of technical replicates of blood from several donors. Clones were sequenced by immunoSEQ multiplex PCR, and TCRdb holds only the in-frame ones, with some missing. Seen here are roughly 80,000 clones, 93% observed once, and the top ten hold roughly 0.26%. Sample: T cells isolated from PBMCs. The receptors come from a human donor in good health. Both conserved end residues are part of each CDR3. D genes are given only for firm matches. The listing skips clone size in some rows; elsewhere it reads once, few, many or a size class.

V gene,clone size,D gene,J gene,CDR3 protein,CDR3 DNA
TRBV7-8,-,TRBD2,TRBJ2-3,CASSRPAGGNTDTQYF,TGTGCCAGCAGCAGGCCCGCGGGAGGGAACACAGATACGCAGTATTTT
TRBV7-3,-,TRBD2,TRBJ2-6,CASSYVPLAGGSWGANVLTF,TGTGCCAGCAGCTACGTCCCTCTAGCGGGGGGCTCATGGGGGGCCAACGTCCTGACTTTC
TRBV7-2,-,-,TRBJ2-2,CASSLSDGYTGELFF,TGTGCCAGCAGCTTATCCGACGGGTACACCGGGGAGCTGTTTTTT
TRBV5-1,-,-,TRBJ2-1,CASSFLIPDGGSYNEQFF,TGCGCCAGCAGCTTTCTAATACCGGACGGGGGCTCCTACAATGAGCAGTTCTTC
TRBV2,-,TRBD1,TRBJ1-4,CASSVDRGYEKLFF,TGTGCCAGCAGCGTTGACAGGGGTTATGAAAAACTGTTTTTT
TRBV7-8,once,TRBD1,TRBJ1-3,CASSLGTGGGNTIYF,TGTGCCAGCAGCTTGGGGACAGGGGGAGGAAACACCATATATTTT
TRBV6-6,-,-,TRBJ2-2,CASNGETGELFF,TGTGCCAGCAACGGGGAAACCGGGGAGCTGTTTTTT
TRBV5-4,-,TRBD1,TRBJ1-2,CASSAGTEHGYTF,TGTGCCAGCAGCGCCGGGACAGAGCATGGCTACACCTTC
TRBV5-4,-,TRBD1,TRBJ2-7,CATGWWQGEPSYEQYF,TGTGCCACCGGTTGGTGGCAGGGGGAACCTTCCTACGAGCAGTACTTC
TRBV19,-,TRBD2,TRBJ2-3,CASRTKAGVMDTQYF,TGTGCCAGTAGAACCAAAGCGGGAGTGATGGATACGCAGTATTTT
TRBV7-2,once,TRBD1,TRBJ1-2,CASSLVAGGNYGYTF,TGTGCCAGCAGCTTAGTGGCAGGGGGCAACTATGGCTACACCTTC
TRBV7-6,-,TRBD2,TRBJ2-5,CASSPPLAGEQETQYF,TGTGCCAGCAGCCCCCCTCTAGCGGGAGAACAAGAGACCCAGTACTTC
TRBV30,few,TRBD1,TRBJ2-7,CAWRGDRFYEQYF,TGTGCCTGGAGGGGGGACAGGTTCTACGAGCAGTACTTC
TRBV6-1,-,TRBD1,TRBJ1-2,CASSEGQYYGYTF,TGTGCCAGCAGTGAGGGACAGTACTATGGCTACACCTTC
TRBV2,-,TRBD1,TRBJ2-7,CASSEPRDSPYEQYF,TGTGCCAGCAGTGAACCCCGGGACAGCCCCTACGAGCAGTACTTC
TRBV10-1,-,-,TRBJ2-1,CASSDLRLSSYNEQFF,TGCGCCAGCAGTGACCTCCGTCTCAGCTCCTACAATGAGCAGTTCTTC
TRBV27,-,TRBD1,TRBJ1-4,CASSLYLGQSNEKLFF,TGTGCCAGCAGTTTATACTTGGGACAGTCGAATGAAAAACTGTTTTTT
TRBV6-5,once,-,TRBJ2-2,CASSPGENTGELFF,TGTGCCAGCAGTCCCGGGGAGAACACCGGGGAGCTGTTTTTT
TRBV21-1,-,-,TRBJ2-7,CASSWAGGPYRYEQYF,TGTGCCAGCAGCTGGGCTGGAGGGCCCTACCGTTACGAGCAGTACTTC
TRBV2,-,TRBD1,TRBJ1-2,CAKGQGGVYGYTF,TGTGCCAAGGGACAGGGGGGTGTATATGGCTACACCTTC
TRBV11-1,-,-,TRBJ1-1,CASSLSGDHTEAFF,TGTGCCAGCAGCTTATCAGGGGATCACACTGAAGCTTTCTTT
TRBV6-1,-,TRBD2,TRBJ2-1,CASKLLAGTNEQFF,TGTGCCAGCAAGCTCTTAGCGGGAACGAATGAGCAGTTCTTC
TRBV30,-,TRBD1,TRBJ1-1,CAWDRGRRGTEAFF,TGTGCCTGGGACAGGGGTCGGAGGGGCACTGAAGCTTTCTTT
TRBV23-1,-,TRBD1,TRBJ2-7,CASSQGDRAWIYEQYF,TGCGCCAGCAGTCAAGGGGACAGGGCGTGGATATACGAGCAGTACTTC
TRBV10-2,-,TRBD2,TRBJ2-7,CASRDGTSGGEQYF,TGCGCCAGCAGAGACGGGACTAGCGGGGGGGAGCAGTACTTC
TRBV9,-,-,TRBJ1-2,CASSVEGRAGGYTF,TGTGCCAGCAGCGTAGAAGGCAGGGCTGGCGGCTACACCTTC
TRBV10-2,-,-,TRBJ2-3,CASSSSWSTDTQYF,TGCGCCAGCAGTTCTAGCTGGAGCACAGATACGCAGTATTTT
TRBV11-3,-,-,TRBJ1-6,CASSLESNSPLHF,TGTGCCAGCAGCTTAGAATCGAATTCACCCCTCCACTTT
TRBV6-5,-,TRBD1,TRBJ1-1,CASREDRGLNTEAFF,TGTGCCAGCAGGGAGGACAGGGGGCTGAACACTGAAGCTTTCTTT
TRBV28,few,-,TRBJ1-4,CASGWNYKLFF,TGTGCCAGCGGGTGGAACTACAAACTGTTTTTT
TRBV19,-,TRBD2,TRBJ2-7,CASSLGTSGRRGTYEQYF,TGTGCCAGTAGTTTAGGGACTAGCGGGAGACGTGGGACCTACGAGCAGTACTTC
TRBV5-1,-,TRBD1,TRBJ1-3,CASSLQGVPSSGNTIYF,TGCGCCAGCAGCTTACAGGGGGTCCCAAGCTCTGGAAACACCATATATTTT
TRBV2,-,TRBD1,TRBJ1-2,CASSGDRGRYYGYTF,TGTGCCAGCAGTGGGGACAGGGGGCGATACTATGGCTACACCTTC
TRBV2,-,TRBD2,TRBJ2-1,CASSAGVAGVDEQFF,TGTGCCAGCAGTGCGGGGGTAGCGGGGGTTGATGAGCAGTTCTTC
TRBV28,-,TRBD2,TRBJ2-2,CASSYTSANTGELFF,TGTGCCAGCAGTTACACTAGCGCTAACACCGGGGAGCTGTTTTTT
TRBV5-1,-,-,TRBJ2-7,CASSPLGDSFYEQYF,TGCGCCAGCAGCCCCCTAGGGGACTCTTTCTACGAGCAGTACTTC
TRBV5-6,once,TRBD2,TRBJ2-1,CASRPVAGGPYNEQFF,TGTGCCAGCAGACCCGTGGCGGGAGGGCCCTACAATGAGCAGTTCTTC
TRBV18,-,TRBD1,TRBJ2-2,CASSRGQERDTGELFF,TGTGCCAGCTCACGGGGACAGGAACGGGACACCGGGGAGCTGTTTTTT
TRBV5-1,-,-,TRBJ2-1,CASSSTSHSYNEQFF,TGCGCCAGCAGCTCAACATCCCACTCCTACAATGAGCAGTTCTTC
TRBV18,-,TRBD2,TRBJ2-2,CASSPRTSGDTGELFF,TGTGCCAGCTCACCAAGGACTAGCGGGGACACCGGGGAGCTGTTTTTT
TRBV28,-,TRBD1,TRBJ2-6,CASTTGGSGANVLTF,TGTGCCAGCACCACAGGGGGCTCTGGGGCCAACGTCCTGACTTTC
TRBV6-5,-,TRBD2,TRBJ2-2,CAGDQRDRDTGELFF,TGTGCCGGGGACCAGCGGGATAGGGACACCGGGGAGCTGTTTTTT
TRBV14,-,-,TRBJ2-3,CASSQYRGLGTDTQYF,TGTGCCAGCAGCCAATACAGGGGACTTGGCACAGATACGCAGTATTTT
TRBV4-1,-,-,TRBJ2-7,CASSQAGRGVGEQYF,TGCGCCAGCAGCCAAGCGGGCAGGGGAGTGGGCGAGCAGTACTTC
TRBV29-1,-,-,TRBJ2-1,CSVEDLHGAWGAEQFF,TGCAGCGTTGAAGATCTTCATGGGGCTTGGGGCGCTGAGCAGTTCTTC
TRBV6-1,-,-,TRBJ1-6,CASSDGAGMGYNSPLHF,TGTGCCAGCAGTGATGGTGCGGGGATGGGTTATAATTCACCCCTCCACTTT
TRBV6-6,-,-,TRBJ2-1,CASSYSGVYNEQFF,TGTGCCAGCAGTTACTCCGGGGTCTACAATGAGCAGTTCTTC
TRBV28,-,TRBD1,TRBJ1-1,CASNLSFGRGRLDTEAFF,TGTGCCAGCAACTTATCTTTCGGGAGGGGGCGGCTGGACACTGAAGCTTTCTTT
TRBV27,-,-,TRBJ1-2,CASSLGGHYGYTF,TGTGCCAGCAGTTTGGGAGGGCACTATGGCTACACCTTC
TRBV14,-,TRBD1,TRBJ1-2,CASSQEAGGAGGYTF,TGTGCCAGCAGCCAAGAAGCAGGGGGCGCGGGCGGCTACACCTTC
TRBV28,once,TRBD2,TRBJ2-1,CASSRPGLAGGSSYNEQFF,TGTGCCAGCAGTCGGCCGGGACTAGCGGGAGGGAGCTCCTACAATGAGCAGTTCTTC
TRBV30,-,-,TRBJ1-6,CAFDFRGSPLHF,TGTGCCTTTGACTTCCGCGGTTCACCCCTCCACTTT
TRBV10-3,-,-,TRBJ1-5,CAISAGSNQPQHF,TGTGCCATCAGTGCGGGTAGCAATCAGCCCCAGCATTTT
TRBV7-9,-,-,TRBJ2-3,CASTTEVAGTQYF,TGTGCCAGCACCACGGAGGTTGCCGGTACGCAGTATTTT
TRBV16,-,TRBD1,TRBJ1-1,CASSPMGQLNTEAFF,TGTGCCAGCAGCCCCATGGGACAGTTGAACACTGAAGCTTTCTTT